Presented here are 5 T cell receptor beta chains from one specimen sequenced in a study of T cells in Graves' hyperthyroidism and ophthalmopathy. There were TCR beta CDR3 regions amplified from RNA transcripts. A set of HTBI primers served as the primers for a first-round RT-PCR of the TCR CDR3. TCRdb used MiXCR to reprocess the multiplex PCR reads, holding one entry per CDR3 protein. Here the sample spans roughly 650,000 distinct CDR3 sequences, approximately 16% being singletons. Input material: blood. These receptors were obtained from a woman in her thirties or forties with Graves' ophthalmopathy.

This clonotype was seen repeatedly, ten times or more. J is TRBJ1-6 and V is TRBV28; a weak D match, TRBD1 (6 bases). Trimming stripped 10 bases from V and 4 bases from J, with 17 bases between. Germline values: CDR1 MDHEN, CDR2 SYDVKM. The CDR3 spans 15 residues. CDR3 nucleotides: TGTGCCACCCTGACCCCAACAGGGTATAATTCACCCCTCCACTTT. Protein: CATLTPTGYNSPLHF.

This clonotype was observed a few times. V usage is TRBV15 and J usage is TRBJ1-4; D not certain. V lost 0 bases to trimming and J lost 5 bases, with 10 bases between them. The CDR3 is made up of 15 amino acids. Germline values: CDR1 LNHNV, CDR2 YYDKDF (reference sequence). The CDR3 nucleotides read TGTGCCACCAGCAGAGATCGTGGGGAGAATGAAAAACTGTTTTTT. Amino acid sequence: CATSRDRGENEKLFF.

This clonotype was recorded many times. This CDR3 reads CASRKTVTSSEAFF. The CDR3 region has the DNA TGTGCCAGCAGGAAGACAGTCACCTCTTCTGAAGCTTTCTTT. The chain employs TRBV2 and TRBJ1-1; maybe TRBD1 (5 bases). The CDR3 has 14 residues. V gave up 6 bases and J gave up 6 bases, with 17 bases separating them. Germline CDR1 SNHLY, CDR2 FYNNEI. Filled out from reference TRBV2 and TRBJ1-1, the complete variable domain reads EPEVTQTPSHQVTQMGQEVILRCVPISNHLYFYWYRQILGQKVEFLVSFYNNEISEKSEIFDDQFSVERPDGSNFTLKIRSTKLEDSAMYFCASRKTVTSSEAFFGQGTRLTVV.

The chain recombines TRBV7-8 with TRBJ2-1; tentative D call: TRBD1 (6 bases). V was trimmed by 2 bases and J by 9 bases, leaving 20 bases between them. Germline lookup yields CDR1 SGHVS and CDR2 FQNEAQ. The CDR3 totals 16 residues. DNA of the CDR3: TGTGCCAGCAGCTTAAGCTCAGGGACATCGGTGGGTGAGCAGTTCTTC. It yields the protein CASSLSSGTSVGEQFF.

Points on this clonotype: A much larger clone differs by one base, so this may be a read error. The chain employs TRBV6-2 or TRBV6-3 and TRBJ2-1; TRBD2 aligns across 9 bases. This CDR3 is built from 16 residues. The germline CDR1 and CDR2 sequences are MNHEY and SVGEGT. CDR3 sequence reads: CASGYGGRASTNEQFF. In nucleotides, the CDR3 is TGTGCCAGCGGTTACGGCGGGAGGGCTTCTACCAATGAGCAGTTCTTC.